This TCR beta chain was retrieved from a study of blood T cells in healthy people across ages (dated by TCRdb to the mid-2010s). For context, the study as a whole: In model experiments, roughly one uniquely barcoded TCR beta cDNA molecule per two T cells was captured by template switching. Age-related changes in TCR beta repertoire diversity were measured in the study by deep sequencing normalized with unique cDNA molecular identifiers. The donors were split into four age groups: young (average 16 years), middle-aged (about 40), aged (over 55) and long-lived (about 74). Donors of different ages were randomly distributed across sequencing lanes to avoid experimental bias. Using the same blood draw, the study looked at two additional independent replicas of 1 million unique cDNA reads for two donors, one aged 18 to 30 and the other aged 80 or older.

Donors were around 37 systemically healthy Caucasian individuals from Russia aged roughly 6 to 95 years. Roughly 10 milliliters of peripheral blood were drawn from each donor into EDTA-treated Vacutainer tubes. PBMCs were isolated by Ficoll-Paque density-gradient centrifugation, with at least 6 million obtained per sample. Trizol reagent was used to extract total RNA from PBMCs, with at least 6 micrograms per sample. For every donor, an aliquot of PBMCs went through flow cytometry to measure the percentages of naive CD45RAhigh/CD27high T cells. The receptor library was made with 5' RACE. TCRdb records Illumina HiSeq 2500 as the sequencer. The second PCR ran for about 6 to 11 cycles and used a J-beta primer mix along with a sample-barcoded 5' primer. A unique molecular identifier was introduced onto each TCR beta cDNA molecule by a template-switch 5' adaptor carrying 12 random nucleotides. Each sample yielded at least 3 million CDR3-containing paired-end reads. First-strand cDNA was synthesized from all RNA with the Mint cDNA synthesis kit, primed by a TRBC-specific oligonucleotide. All cDNA was treated with uracil-DNA glycosylase and then went through a first 18-cycle PCR with the universal primers M1SS and BC2_uni_R. The authors processed their data as follows. For normalization, 1 million high-quality reads were randomly selected from each sample, with every read carrying a distinct molecular identifier. Reads sharing molecular identifiers were discarded rather than binned into consensus sequences. MiTCR, with a Q25 quality threshold and the strictest error-elimination algorithm, was used for CDR3 identification, clonotype clustering and error correction. A nonparametric unseen species model using Euler transformation provided a lower-bound estimate of total TCR beta diversity. The public reads were run again by TCRdb, first through fastp at Q25 and then through MiXCR, and only productive beta chains were kept. When rows share a CDR3 protein, they turn into one entry using the most common DNA and genes. Clone size and V and J calls follow TCRdb, not the original study. The sample includes over 1.5 million distinct CDR3 sequences, with about 50% observed a single time. The top ten clones comprise 2.1% of the sample.

On the study overall, not on this receptor specifically: Observed TCR beta diversity per million T cells fell roughly linearly with age, and a significant reduction was already apparent by age around 39. Compared with the aged group, the long-lived group had more naive CD4+ T cells, fewer expanded clones and increased TCR diversity, suggesting age selection. Total diversity estimates from one million sequenced T cells were considered lower bounds and underestimates. Observed TCR beta diversity correlated strongly with the percentage of naive T cells measured by flow cytometry. Donor CMV infection status was unknown, potentially confounding age-related changes in expanded clonotypes. Bulk unsorted PBMC profiling prevented conclusive comparison of naive and antigen-experienced compartments.

Turning to this clonotype: Its cognate antigen has yet to be identified. There are no base qualities to consult, and no much larger clone falls within one base.

The germline V gene yields MNHEY for CDR1 and SVGEGT for CDR2. Including cysteine and phenylalanine, the CDR3 has 14 amino acids. Solely the CDR3 DNA is kept, with 42 bases framed from the first base. V was cut back by 0 bases and J by 6 bases, leaving a gap of 9 bases between them. The sequence is built from TRBV6-2 or TRBV6-3 and TRBJ2-1, with the D gene not confidently named. This TCR was recovered from a woman aged 40 to 55 in good health. What was sequenced was blood. The encoded CDR3 is CASSYSRNSNEQFF. The DNA reads TGTGCCAGCAGTTACTCCCGTAATAGCAATGAGCAGTTCTTC.